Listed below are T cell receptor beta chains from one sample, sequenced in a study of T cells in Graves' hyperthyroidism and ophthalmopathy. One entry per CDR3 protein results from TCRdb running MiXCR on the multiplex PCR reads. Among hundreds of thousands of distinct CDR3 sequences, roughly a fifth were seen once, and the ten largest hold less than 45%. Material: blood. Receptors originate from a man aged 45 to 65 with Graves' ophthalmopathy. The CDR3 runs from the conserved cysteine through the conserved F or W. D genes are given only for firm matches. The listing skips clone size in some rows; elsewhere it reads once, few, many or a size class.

CDR3 protein: CASSHSQGGSGANVLTF
CDR3 DNA: TGTGCCAGCAGCCACTCCCAGGGGGGGTCTGGGGCCAACGTCCTGACTTTC
J gene: TRBJ2-6
V gene: TRBV11-2
clone size: few
D gene: .

CDR3 protein: CASRPPSTDTQYF
CDR3 DNA: TGTGCCAGCAGACCGCCCTCCACAGATACGCAGTATTTT
J gene: TRBJ2-3
V gene: TRBV7-6
clone size: few
D gene: .

CDR3 protein: CASGTGRPNTGELFF
CDR3 DNA: TGTGCCAGCGGAACAGGGCGACCGAACACCGGGGAGCTGTTTTTT
J gene: TRBJ2-2
V gene: TRBV5-8
clone size: many
D gene: .

CDR3 protein: CASRHQGGTQETQYF
CDR3 DNA: TGTGCCAGCAGACATCAGGGGGGAACACAAGAGACCCAGTACTTC
J gene: TRBJ2-5
V gene: TRBV28
clone size: few
D gene: .

CDR3 protein: CASRPGQGLRQPQHF
CDR3 DNA: TGCGCCAGCAGACCGGGACAGGGGTTGAGACAGCCCCAGCATTTT
J gene: TRBJ1-5
V gene: TRBV10-2
clone size: .
D gene: TRBD1

CDR3 protein: CASSRTTSGSYEQYF
CDR3 DNA: TGCGCCAGCAGCCGAACGACTAGCGGGAGTTACGAGCAGTACTTC
J gene: TRBJ2-7
V gene: TRBV4-1
clone size: few
D gene: TRBD2

CDR3 protein: CASSEVVGSYGYTF
CDR3 DNA: TGTGCCAGCAGTGAAGTAGTGGGATCCTATGGCTACACCTTC
J gene: TRBJ1-2
V gene: TRBV2
clone size: many
D gene: .

CDR3 protein: CASSDPRRTPYEQYF
CDR3 DNA: TGTGCCAGCAGTGACCCCCGCCGGACCCCCTACGAGCAGTACTTC
J gene: TRBJ2-7
V gene: TRBV25-1
clone size: few
D gene: .

CDR3 protein: CASSPVGAGVFYEQYF
CDR3 DNA: TGTGCCAGCAGCCCCGTGGGAGCGGGAGTATTTTACGAGCAGTACTTC
J gene: TRBJ2-7
V gene: TRBV28
clone size: many
D gene: TRBD2

CDR3 protein: CASSYGPSGYEQYF
CDR3 DNA: TGTGCCAGCAGCTACGGCCCCAGCGGGTACGAGCAGTACTTC
J gene: TRBJ2-7
V gene: TRBV7-8
clone size: many
D gene: .

CDR3 protein: CASSYETGYTGELFF
CDR3 DNA: TGTGCCAGCAGTTATGAGACAGGGTACACCGGGGAGCTGTTTTTT
J gene: TRBJ2-2
V gene: TRBV6-1
clone size: .
D gene: TRBD1

CDR3 protein: CASSPQGPPANSPLHF
CDR3 DNA: TGCGCCAGCAGCCCGCAGGGTCCCCCCGCTAATTCACCCCTCCACTTT
J gene: TRBJ1-6
V gene: TRBV5-1
clone size: few
D gene: .

CDR3 protein: CASSLGGAGGNEQFF
CDR3 DNA: TGTGCCAGCAGTTTGGGAGGAGCGGGCGGGAATGAGCAGTTCTTC
J gene: TRBJ2-1
V gene: TRBV28
clone size: many
D gene: .

CDR3 protein: CSASDRGSGLDTQYF
CDR3 DNA: TGCAGTGCTTCCGACAGGGGAAGCGGGTTGGATACGCAGTATTTT
J gene: TRBJ2-3
V gene: TRBV20-1
clone size: .
D gene: TRBD1

CDR3 protein: CASSEAMGRNTDTQYF
CDR3 DNA: TGTGCCAGCAGTGAAGCGATGGGACGGAACACAGATACGCAGTATTTT
J gene: TRBJ2-3
V gene: TRBV2
clone size: many
D gene: .

CDR3 protein: CASSPGGVVYGYTF
CDR3 DNA: TGTGCCAGCAGTCCCGGTGGGGTGGTTTATGGCTACACCTTC
J gene: TRBJ1-2
V gene: TRBV7-9
clone size: many
D gene: .

CDR3 protein: CASSYYMANTEAFF
CDR3 DNA: TGTGCCAGCAGCTATTATATGGCGAACACTGAAGCTTTCTTT
J gene: TRBJ1-1
V gene: TRBV3-1
clone size: many
D gene: .

CDR3 protein: CASSRGDRVSPLHF
CDR3 DNA: TGTGCCAGCAGCCGCGGGGACAGGGTCTCACCCCTCCACTTT
J gene: TRBJ1-6
V gene: TRBV11-2
clone size: many
D gene: TRBD1

CDR3 protein: CASSVAPTADNSPLHF
CDR3 DNA: TGTGCCAGCAGCGTAGCCCCGACAGCAGATAATTCACCCCTCCACTTT
J gene: TRBJ1-6
V gene: TRBV9
clone size: few
D gene: .

CDR3 protein: CASSPIYEQYF
CDR3 DNA: TGTGCCAGCAGCCCAATCTACGAGCAGTACTTC
J gene: TRBJ2-7
V gene: TRBV7-9
clone size: .
D gene: .

CDR3 protein: CASSLDPLADPGGQFF
CDR3 DNA: TGTGCCAGCAGCTTAGATCCCTTAGCGGATCCAGGGGGGCAGTTCTTC
J gene: TRBJ2-1
V gene: TRBV11-2
clone size: .
D gene: .